These T cell receptor beta chains were read from a single sample in a study of blood T cell repertoires in COVID-19. The method was immunoSEQ multiplex PCR; TCRdb's version includes in-frame clones alone and lacks a portion of them. This table has around 200,000 clones, about 85% appearing once. The source material was peripheral blood. These receptors all stem from a woman aged 80 or over with active or convalescent COVID-19. The CDR3 runs from the conserved cysteine through the conserved F or W. The order of the fields is clone size, J gene, V gene, D gene, CDR3 DNA, CDR3 protein. A D gene is named only where the DNA matches it firmly. Clone size is given for some rows only: seen once, a few or many times, or a class if the clone is expanded.

NA TRBJ2-1 TRBV15 TRBD2 TGTGCCACCAGCAGATCTAGCGGGCGTATGTTCAGGGGCTCCTACAATGAGCAGTTCTTC CATSRSSGRMFRGSYNEQFF
NA TRBJ1-2 TRBV10-3 NA TGTGCCATCAGTGATTCGCCAGGGGTATATGGCTACACCTTC CAISDSPGVYGYTF
NA TRBJ2-7 TRBV6-1 NA TGTGCCAGCAGTGAACGCAGGGGATTGCCCTACGAGCAGTACTTC CASSERRGLPYEQYF
NA TRBJ1-4 TRBV11-2 NA TGTGCCAGCAGCTTAGCGCGAGGGAATGAAAAACTGTTTTTT CASSLARGNEKLFF
NA TRBJ2-1 TRBV19 TRBD2 TGTGCCAGTAGTATAGATCTAGCGGGACAATACAATGAGCAGTTCTTC CASSIDLAGQYNEQFF
NA TRBJ2-3 TRBV28 TRBD2 TGTGCCAGCAGACTCATGGGGGGAGGGTACACAGATACGCAGTATTTT CASRLMGGGYTDTQYF
NA TRBJ2-7 TRBV6-1 NA TGTGCCAGCAGTGAAGCTGCGACAGATGCCTACGAGCAGTACTTC CASSEAATDAYEQYF
NA TRBJ2-3 TRBV5-5 NA TGTGCCAGCAGCTTGGGCGGGGCTCACACAGATACGCAGTATTTT CASSLGGAHTDTQYF
few TRBJ2-5 TRBV5-5 TRBD1 TGTGCCAGCAGCTTGGCTGGACAGGGGGCGGGCGAGACCCAGTACTTC CASSLAGQGAGETQYF
NA TRBJ1-5 TRBV2 TRBD1 TGTGCCAGCAGAGGGACAGCCGTCAATCAGCCCCAGCATTTT CASRGTAVNQPQHF
NA TRBJ2-2 TRBV7-3 TRBD1 TGTGCCAGCACCCGCGGGGGACAGGGGGCCACCGGGGAGCTGTTTTTT CASTRGGQGATGELFF
NA TRBJ1-1 TRBV12-3/TRBV12-4 NA TGTGCCAGCAGTTTTTCCGTAGAGAAGGCTTTCTTT CASSFSVEKAFF
few TRBJ2-7 TRBV3-1/TRBV3-2 NA TGTGCCAGCAGCCAAGGAGGAGCCTACGAGCAGTACTTC CASSQGGAYEQYF
NA TRBJ1-6 TRBV28 NA TGTGCCAGCAGTGGAGGCGGGGCCCCTTCACCCCTCCACTTT CASSGGGAPSPLHF
few TRBJ2-7 TRBV5-4 TRBD1 TGTGCCAGCAGCGCGGGACAGGACTACGAGCAGTACTTC CASSAGQDYEQYF
NA TRBJ1-1 TRBV5-1 NA TGCGCCAGCAGCTTGGCCGATCAAACAGGGAACACTGAAGCTTTCTTT CASSLADQTGNTEAFF
NA TRBJ2-1 TRBV4-1 TRBD2 TGCGCCAGCAGCCCTAGCGGGGGGTCCTACAATGAGCAGTTCTTC CASSPSGGSYNEQFF
NA TRBJ2-3 TRBV6-6 TRBD1 TGTGCCAGCAATCAACAGGGGACAGATACGCAGTATTTT CASNQQGTDTQYF
NA TRBJ2-7 TRBV5-1 NA TGCGCCAGCAGCGGGCCCTCCTACGAGCAGTACTTC CASSGPSYEQYF
NA TRBJ1-1 TRBV9 NA TGTGCCAGCAGCGCACGGGGGGGCGCGAACACTGAAGCTTTCTTT CASSARGGANTEAFF
NA TRBJ2-2 TRBV7-9 TRBD1 TGTGCCAGCAGGACAACAGGGGCCGGGGAGCTGTTTTTT CASRTTGAGELFF
NA TRBJ2-1 TRBV9 TRBD1 TGTGCCAGCAGCTTCTCCGGGACAGGGGGAAATGAGCAGTTCTTC CASSFSGTGGNEQFF